This T cell receptor beta chain was observed in a study of cytomegalovirus exposure and HLA in healthy donors. Whole-study context: The study placed approximately 78% of its roughly 410 genotyped donors in the Caucasian-associated ancestry cluster.

Points on this clone: As yet, its antigen is unknown.

The PCR made use of 60 Vbeta and 13 Jbeta primers. TCRdb keeps only in-frame clones here, not all; method: immunoSEQ multiplex PCR. The sample consists of approximately 73,000 clones, 65% to 80% of them appearing once. Overall study results and limits: Immune exposure information comprised only CMV serostatus. Reportedly, a later analysis found an Asian-associated ancestry cluster had fewer N-insertions than the approximately 600-donor mean.

Unrecorded immune exposures were likely, despite nominal health at sampling. The receptor was isolated from a man in his 70s in good health and CMV-seronegative. Source material: PBMCs.

Written as DNA, the CDR3 is TGTGCCAGCAGCCGCATAGCGGTAACCACAGATACGCAGTATTTT. Protein sequence: CASSRIAVTTDTQYF. The chain employs TRBV7-2 and TRBJ2-3; the D gene is possibly TRBD2 (6 bases). The length of the CDR3 is 15 residues. Germline V gene lookup returns CDR1 SGHTA and CDR2 FQGNSA. The V gene lost 5 bases and the J gene lost 2 bases, with 14 bases spanning the gap.